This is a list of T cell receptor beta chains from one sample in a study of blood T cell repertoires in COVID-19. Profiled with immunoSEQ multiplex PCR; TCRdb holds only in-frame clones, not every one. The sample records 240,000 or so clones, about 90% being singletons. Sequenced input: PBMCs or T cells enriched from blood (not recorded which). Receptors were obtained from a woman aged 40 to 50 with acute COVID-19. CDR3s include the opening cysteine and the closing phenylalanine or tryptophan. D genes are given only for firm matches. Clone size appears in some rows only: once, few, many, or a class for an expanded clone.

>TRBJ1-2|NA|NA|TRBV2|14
CASSEGGPGGGYTF
TGTGCCAGCAGTGAGGGGGGACCAGGCGGTGGCTACACCTTC
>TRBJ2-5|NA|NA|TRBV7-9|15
CASSLELKKVETQYF
TGTGCCAGCAGCTTAGAACTGAAAAAAGTGGAGACCCAGTACTTC
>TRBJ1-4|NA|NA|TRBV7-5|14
CVRSLPTHTEKLFF
TGTGTCAGAAGCTTACCGACACATACTGAAAAACTGTTTTTT
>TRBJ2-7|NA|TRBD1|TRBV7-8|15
CASSLAPGQGNEQYF
TGTGCCAGCAGCTTAGCGCCGGGACAGGGGAACGAGCAGTACTTC
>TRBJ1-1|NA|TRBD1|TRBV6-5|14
CASSPLTGGTEAFF
TGTGCCAGCAGTCCCCTGACAGGGGGCACTGAAGCTTTCTTT
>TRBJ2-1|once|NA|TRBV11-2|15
CASSLGQGNYNEQFF
TGTGCCAGCAGCCTGGGGCAGGGGAACTACAATGAGCAGTTCTTC
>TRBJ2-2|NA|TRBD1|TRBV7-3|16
CASSDRGQENTGELFF
TGTGCCAGCAGCGACAGGGGGCAGGAGAACACCGGGGAGCTGTTTTTT
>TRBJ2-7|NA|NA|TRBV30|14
CAWGPTASSYEQYF
TGTGCCTGGGGACCGACAGCGAGCTCCTACGAGCAGTACTTC
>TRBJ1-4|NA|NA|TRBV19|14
CASKIPGTNEKLFF
TGTGCCAGTAAAATACCGGGAACTAATGAAAAACTGTTTTTT
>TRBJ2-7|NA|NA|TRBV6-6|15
CASSSPTLSSYEQYF
TGTGCCAGCAGTTCCCCGACTCTGAGCTCCTACGAGCAGTACTTC
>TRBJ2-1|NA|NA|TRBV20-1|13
CSASRASTNEQFF
TGCAGTGCTAGTCGGGCTAGCACGAATGAGCAGTTCTTC
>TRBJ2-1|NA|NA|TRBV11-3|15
CASSAFRDINNEQFF
TGTGCCAGCAGCGCTTTCAGGGATATCAACAATGAGCAGTTCTTC
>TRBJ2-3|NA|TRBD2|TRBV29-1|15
CSVGGLAGGADTQYF
TGCAGCGTTGGAGGACTAGCGGGAGGTGCAGATACGCAGTATTTT
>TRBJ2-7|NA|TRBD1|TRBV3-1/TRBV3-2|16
CASSQDLGRGLYEQYF
TGTGCCAGCAGCCAAGATTTGGGCAGGGGGCTCTACGAGCAGTACTTC
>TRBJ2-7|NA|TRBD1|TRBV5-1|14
CASSLTGSNYEQYF
TGCGCCAGCAGCCTGACAGGGAGTAACTACGAGCAGTACTTC
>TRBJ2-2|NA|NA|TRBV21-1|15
CASRPSRETPGELFF
TGTGCCAGCAGGCCCTCCCGGGAGACACCCGGGGAGCTGTTTTTT
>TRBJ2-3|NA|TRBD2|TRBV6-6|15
CASSGLAGEGDTQYF
TGTGCCAGCAGTGGACTAGCGGGAGAGGGAGATACGCAGTATTTT
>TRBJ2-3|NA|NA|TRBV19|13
CASSIDGPREIEF
TGTGCCAGTAGTATAGATGGTCCGAGGGAAATAGAATTT
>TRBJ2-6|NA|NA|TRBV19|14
CASSINSGANVLTF
TGTGCCAGTAGTATTAACTCTGGGGCCAACGTCCTGACTTTC
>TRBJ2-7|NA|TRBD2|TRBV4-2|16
CASSQEGGDPNYEQYF
TGTGCCAGCAGCCAAGAGGGAGGGGACCCTAACTACGAGCAGTACTTC
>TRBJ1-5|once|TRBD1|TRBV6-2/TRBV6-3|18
CASSYVSGGSYSNQPQHF
TGTGCCAGCAGTTACGTGTCAGGGGGCTCCTATAGCAATCAGCCCCAGCATTTT
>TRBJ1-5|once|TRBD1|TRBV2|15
CASSRQGRSNQPQHF
TGTGCCAGCAGCAGACAGGGGAGGTCCAATCAGCCCCAGCATTTT
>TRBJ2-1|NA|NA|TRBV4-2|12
CASSQVGDEQFF
TGTGCCAGCAGCCAAGTCGGAGATGAGCAGTTCTTC
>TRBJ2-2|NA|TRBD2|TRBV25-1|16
CASSRLAGAQTGELFF
TGTGCCAGCAGCCGACTAGCGGGAGCTCAGACCGGGGAGCTGTTTTTT
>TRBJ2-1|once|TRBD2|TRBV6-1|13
CASSESSSGRKFF
TGTGCCAGCAGTGAATCGTCTAGCGGGAGAAAGTTCTTC
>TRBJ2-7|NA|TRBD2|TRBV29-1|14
CSVATSGLFDEQYF
TGCAGCGTAGCTACTAGCGGCCTTTTTGACGAGCAGTACTTC
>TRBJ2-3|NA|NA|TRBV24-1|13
CATSLSGTDTQYF
TGTGCCACCAGTCTAAGCGGCACAGATACGCAGTATTTT
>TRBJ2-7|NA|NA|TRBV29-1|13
CSVSRASSGGQYF
TGCAGCGTGAGTAGGGCTAGCTCGGGCGGGCAGTACTTC
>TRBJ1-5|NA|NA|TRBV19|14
CASSPQGVGQPQHF
TGTGCCAGTAGTCCACAGGGTGTTGGTCAGCCCCAGCATTTT
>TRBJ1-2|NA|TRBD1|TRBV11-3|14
CASSLGGQGHGYTF
TGTGCCAGCAGCTTAGGCGGACAGGGCCATGGCTACACCTTC
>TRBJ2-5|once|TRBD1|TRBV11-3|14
CASSLGQGGETQYF
TGTGCCAGCAGCTTGGGACAGGGCGGCGAGACCCAGTACTTC
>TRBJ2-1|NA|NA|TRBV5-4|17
CASSPEPRLRFYNEQFF
TGTGCCAGCAGCCCAGAGCCTAGGTTAAGGTTCTACAATGAGCAGTTCTTC
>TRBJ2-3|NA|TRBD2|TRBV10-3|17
CAISESGTSGSSDTQYF
TGTGCCATCAGTGAGTCGGGTACTAGCGGGAGTTCAGATACGCAGTATTTT
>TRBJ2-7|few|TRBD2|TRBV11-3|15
CASSQRLAGGSEQYF
TGTGCCAGCAGCCAGAGACTAGCGGGAGGGTCCGAGCAGTACTTC
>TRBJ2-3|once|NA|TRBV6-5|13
CASSQGLGDTQYF
TGTGCCAGCAGCCAGGGATTGGGAGATACGCAGTATTTT
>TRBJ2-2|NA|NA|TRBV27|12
CASSFISGELFF
TGTGCCAGCAGTTTTATTTCCGGGGAGCTGTTTTTT
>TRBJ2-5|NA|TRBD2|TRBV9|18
CASSVVGLAGRGGETQYF
TGTGCCAGCAGCGTAGTTGGACTAGCGGGAAGAGGTGGAGAGACCCAGTACTTC
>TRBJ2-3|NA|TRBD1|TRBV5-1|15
CASSARDRGTDTQYF
TGCGCCAGCAGCGCCCGGGACAGGGGTACAGATACGCAGTATTTT
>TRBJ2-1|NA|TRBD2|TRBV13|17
CASSGRTSESSYNEQFF
TGTGCCAGCAGCGGCAGGACTAGCGAATCCTCCTACAATGAGCAGTTCTTC
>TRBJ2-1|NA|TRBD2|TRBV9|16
CASSVDGTSMSHEQFF
TGTGCCAGCAGCGTAGACGGGACTAGCATGTCCCATGAGCAGTTCTTC
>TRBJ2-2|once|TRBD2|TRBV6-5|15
CASSLSGRAGGELFF
TGTGCCAGCAGTCTTAGCGGGAGGGCCGGCGGGGAGCTGTTTTTT
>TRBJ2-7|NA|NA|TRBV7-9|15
CASSSTLMTNYEQYF
TGTGCCAGCAGCTCGACACTTATGACAAACTACGAGCAGTACTTC
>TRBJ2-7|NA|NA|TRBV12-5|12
CASGISGDEQYF
TGTGCTAGTGGCATATCAGGGGACGAGCAGTACTTC
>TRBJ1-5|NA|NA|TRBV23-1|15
CASSQSENRGQPQHF
TGCGCCAGCAGTCAATCGGAAAACCGAGGTCAGCCCCAGCATTTT
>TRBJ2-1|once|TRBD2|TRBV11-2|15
CASSRSGRTWDEQFF
TGTGCCAGCAGCCGAAGCGGGAGGACCTGGGATGAGCAGTTCTTC
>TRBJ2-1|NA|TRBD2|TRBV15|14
CATSKTSGRVGQFF
TGTGCCACCAGCAAGACTAGCGGGAGGGTTGGACAGTTCTTC
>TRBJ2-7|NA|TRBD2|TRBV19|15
CASSMSSGSSYEQYF
TGTGCCAGTAGTATGTCTAGCGGGAGCTCCTACGAGCAGTACTTC